This T cell receptor (beta chain) was retrieved from a study of spatial heterogeneity in lung cancer. This clonotype was recorded many times. TCRdb re-analysed the 5' RACE reads in MiXCR, keeping a single row per CDR3 protein. The repertoire consists of fewer than 45,000 distinct CDR3 sequences, with about 6.8% occurring once and the leading ten covering about 45%. The V gene end was trimmed by 4 bases and the J gene end by 6 bases; junction bases not matched to a gene: 16. The germline CDR1 and CDR2 sequences are SGDLS and YYNGEE. The CDR3 loop spans 18 amino acids. As for time point: sample taken at primary tumor resection.

This TCR was recovered from a female donor with early-stage non-small cell lung cancer. Material: PBMCs, obtained at surgery. This chain joins TRBV9 and TRBJ2-1, with TRBD2 identical over 10 bases. The CDR3 nucleotides read TGTGCCAGCAGCCCCCGGGGAGCGGGGGGGCCCACGGGCAATGAGCAGTTCTTC. This encodes CASSPRGAGGPTGNEQFF.